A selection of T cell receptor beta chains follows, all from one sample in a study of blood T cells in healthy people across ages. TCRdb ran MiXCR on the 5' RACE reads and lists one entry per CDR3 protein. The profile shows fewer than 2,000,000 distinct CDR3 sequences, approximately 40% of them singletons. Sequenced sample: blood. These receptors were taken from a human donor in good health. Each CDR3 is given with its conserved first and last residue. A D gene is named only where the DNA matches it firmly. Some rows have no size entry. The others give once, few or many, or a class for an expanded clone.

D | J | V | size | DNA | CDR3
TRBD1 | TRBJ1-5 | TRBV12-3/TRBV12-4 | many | TGTGCCAGCAGTTTGGGGACAGACAATCAGCCCCAGCATTTT | CASSLGTDNQPQHF
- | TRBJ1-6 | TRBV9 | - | TGTGCCAGCAGCGGAAGACAGGAGGTCCGGGATTCACCCCTCCACTTT | CASSGRQEVRDSPLHF
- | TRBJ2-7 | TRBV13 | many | TGTGCCAGCAGCTCAGCGGTTGAGCAGTACTTC | CASSSAVEQYF
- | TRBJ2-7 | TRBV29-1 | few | TGCAGCGTCCTGGCGCAAGGATACGAGCAGTACTTC | CSVLAQGYEQYF
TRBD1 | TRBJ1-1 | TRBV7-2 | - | TGTGCCAGCAGCTTGTACAGGGGGATTAGTGAAGCTTTCTTT | CASSLYRGISEAFF
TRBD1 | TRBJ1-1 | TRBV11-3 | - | TGTGCCAGCAGCTTAAAGACAGGGTCTTCTGAAGCTTTCTTT | CASSLKTGSSEAFF
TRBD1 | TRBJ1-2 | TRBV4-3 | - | TGCGCCAGCAGCCCTGATATCAGGGGGTCCTACTATGGTTACACCTTC | CASSPDIRGSYYGYTF
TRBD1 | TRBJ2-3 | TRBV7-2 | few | TGTGCCAGCAGCTTCGGGGACAGATACACAGATACGCAGTATTTT | CASSFGDRYTDTQYF
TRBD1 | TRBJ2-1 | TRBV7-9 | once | TGTGCCAGCAGCTTAGATGGCAGGCCACAGGGGAATGAGCAGTTCTTC | CASSLDGRPQGNEQFF
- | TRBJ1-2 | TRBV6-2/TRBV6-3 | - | TGTGCCAGCCGGGATACGTATGGCTACACCTTC | CASRDTYGYTF
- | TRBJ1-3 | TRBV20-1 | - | TGCAGTGCTAGTACAGAGGCCACTGGAAACACCATATATTTT | CSASTEATGNTIYF
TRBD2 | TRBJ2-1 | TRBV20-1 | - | TGCAGTGCTTCCCGTCAACTAGCGGGGGACAATGAGCAGTTCTTC | CSASRQLAGDNEQFF
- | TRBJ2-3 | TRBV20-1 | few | TGCAGTTCCCGCATTGGGGGGAGAACAGATACGCAGTATTTT | CSSRIGGRTDTQYF